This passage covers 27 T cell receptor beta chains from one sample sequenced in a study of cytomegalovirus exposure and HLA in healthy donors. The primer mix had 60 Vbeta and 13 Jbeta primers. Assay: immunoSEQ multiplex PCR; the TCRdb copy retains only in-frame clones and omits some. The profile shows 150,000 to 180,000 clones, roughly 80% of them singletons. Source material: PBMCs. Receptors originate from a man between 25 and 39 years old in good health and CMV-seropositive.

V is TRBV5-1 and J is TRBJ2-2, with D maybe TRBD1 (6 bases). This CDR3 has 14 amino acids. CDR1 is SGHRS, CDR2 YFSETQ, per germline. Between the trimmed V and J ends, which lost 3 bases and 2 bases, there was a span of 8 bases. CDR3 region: CASSWGQNTGELFF. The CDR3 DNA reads TGCGCCAGCAGCTGGGGGCAAAACACCGGGGAGCTGTTTTTT.

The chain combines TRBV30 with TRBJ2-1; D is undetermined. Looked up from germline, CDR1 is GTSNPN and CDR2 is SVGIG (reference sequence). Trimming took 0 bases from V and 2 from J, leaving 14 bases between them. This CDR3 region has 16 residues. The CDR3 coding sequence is TGTGCCTGGAGTGTACCGAGACTCACTCCCTACAATGAGCAGTTCTTC. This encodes CAWSVPRLTPYNEQFF. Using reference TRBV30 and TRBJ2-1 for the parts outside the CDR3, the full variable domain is SQTIHQWPATLVQPVGSPLSLECTVEGTSNPNLYWYRQAAGRGLQLLFYSVGIGQISSEVPQNLSASRPQDRQFILSSKKLLLSDSGFYLCAWSVPRLTPYNEQFFGPGTRLTVL.

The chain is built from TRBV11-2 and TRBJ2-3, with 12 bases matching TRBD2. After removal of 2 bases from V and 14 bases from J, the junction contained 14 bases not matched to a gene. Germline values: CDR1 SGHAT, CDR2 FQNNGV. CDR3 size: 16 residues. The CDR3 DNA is TGTGCCAGCAGCTTAAGAACTAGCGGGGGGCAACAGCTACGGTATTTT. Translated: CASSLRTSGGQQLRYF.

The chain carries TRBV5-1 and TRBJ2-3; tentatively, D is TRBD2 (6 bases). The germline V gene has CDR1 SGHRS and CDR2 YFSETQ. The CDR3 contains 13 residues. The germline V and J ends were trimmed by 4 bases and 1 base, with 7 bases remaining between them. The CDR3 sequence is CASSPGGTDTQYF. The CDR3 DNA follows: TGCGCCAGCAGCCCGGGAGGCACAGATACGCAGTATTTT.

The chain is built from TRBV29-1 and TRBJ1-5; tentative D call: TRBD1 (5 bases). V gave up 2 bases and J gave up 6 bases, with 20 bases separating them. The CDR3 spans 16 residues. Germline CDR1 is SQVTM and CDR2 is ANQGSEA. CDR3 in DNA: TGCAGCGTTGAATCCCACGGGGAGGGGCAGGGTCAGCCCCAGCATTTT. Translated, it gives CSVESHGEGQGQPQHF.

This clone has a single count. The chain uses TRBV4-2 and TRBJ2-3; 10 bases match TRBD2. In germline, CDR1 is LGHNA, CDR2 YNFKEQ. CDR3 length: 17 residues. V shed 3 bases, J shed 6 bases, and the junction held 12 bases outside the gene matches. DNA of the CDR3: TGTGCCAGCAGCCAGAAGGGACTAGCGAGCGCCGGGGATACGCAGTATTTT. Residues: CASSQKGLASAGDTQYF.

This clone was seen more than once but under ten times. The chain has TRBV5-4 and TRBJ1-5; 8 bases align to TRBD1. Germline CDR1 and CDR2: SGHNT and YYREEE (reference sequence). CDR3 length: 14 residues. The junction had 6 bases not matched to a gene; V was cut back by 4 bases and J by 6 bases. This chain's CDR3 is CASSLQGAGQPQHF. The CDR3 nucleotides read TGTGCCAGCAGCCTGCAGGGGGCCGGTCAGCCCCAGCATTTT.

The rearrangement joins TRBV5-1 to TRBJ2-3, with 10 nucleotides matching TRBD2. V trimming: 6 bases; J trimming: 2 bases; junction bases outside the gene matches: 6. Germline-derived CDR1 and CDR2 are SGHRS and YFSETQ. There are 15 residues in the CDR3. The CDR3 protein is CASIPGLANTDTQYF. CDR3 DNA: TGCGCCAGCATCCCGGGACTAGCGAACACAGATACGCAGTATTTT.

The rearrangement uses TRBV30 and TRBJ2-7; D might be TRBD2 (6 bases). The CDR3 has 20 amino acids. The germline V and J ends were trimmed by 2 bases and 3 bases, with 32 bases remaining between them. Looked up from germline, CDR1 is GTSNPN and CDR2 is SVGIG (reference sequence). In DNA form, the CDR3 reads TGTGCCTGGAGTCCAACCAAGGTCACCCTTCCGGGACTTTCCTACTACGAGCAGTACTTC. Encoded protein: CAWSPTKVTLPGLSYYEQYF.

The CDR3 coding sequence is TGCGCCAGCAGCCAAGATAGGACTAATTACAATGAGCAGTTCTTC. Its protein is CASSQDRTNYNEQFF. The chain carries TRBV4-3 and TRBJ2-1, with D possibly being TRBD2 (6 bases). This CDR3 comprises 15 residues. Trimming removed 0 bases from V and 4 bases from J, with 10 bases in between. Germline CDR1 and CDR2: LGHNA and YSLEER.

This CDR3 reads CAWSEGQGFSQDTQYF. The CDR3 DNA is TGTGCCTGGAGTGAGGGACAGGGATTTTCCCAAGATACGCAGTATTTT. The chain joins TRBV30 to TRBJ2-3; 9 bases agree with TRBD1. J gave up 5 bases and V 1 base, and 10 bases lay outside the gene matches. The CDR3 has 16 amino acids. CDR1 GTSNPN and CDR2 SVGIG come from the germline V gene (reference sequence). Complete variable domain (other parts from reference TRBV30 and TRBJ2-3): SQTIHQWPATLVQPVGSPLSLECTVEGTSNPNLYWYRQAAGRGLQLLFYSVGIGQISSEVPQNLSASRPQDRQFILSSKKLLLSDSGFYLCAWSEGQGFSQDTQYFGPGTRLTVL.

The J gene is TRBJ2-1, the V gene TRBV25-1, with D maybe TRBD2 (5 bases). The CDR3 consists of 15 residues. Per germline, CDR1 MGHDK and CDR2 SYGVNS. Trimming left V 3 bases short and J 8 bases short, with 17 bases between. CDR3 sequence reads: CASSEGSGPRDEQFF. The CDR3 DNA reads TGTGCCAGCAGTGAGGGCAGCGGACCCCGGGATGAGCAGTTCTTC.

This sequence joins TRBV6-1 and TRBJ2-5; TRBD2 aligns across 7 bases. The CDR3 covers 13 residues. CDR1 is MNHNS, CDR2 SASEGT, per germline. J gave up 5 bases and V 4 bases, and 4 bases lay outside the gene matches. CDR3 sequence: CASSGLAWETQYF. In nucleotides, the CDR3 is TGTGCCAGCAGTGGACTAGCTTGGGAGACCCAGTACTTC.

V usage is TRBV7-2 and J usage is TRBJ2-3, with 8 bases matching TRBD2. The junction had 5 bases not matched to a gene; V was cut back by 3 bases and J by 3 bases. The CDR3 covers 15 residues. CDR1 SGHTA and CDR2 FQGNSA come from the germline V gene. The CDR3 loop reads CASSLRLAGTDTQYF. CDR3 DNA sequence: TGTGCCAGCAGCTTGAGGCTAGCGGGTACAGATACGCAGTATTTT.

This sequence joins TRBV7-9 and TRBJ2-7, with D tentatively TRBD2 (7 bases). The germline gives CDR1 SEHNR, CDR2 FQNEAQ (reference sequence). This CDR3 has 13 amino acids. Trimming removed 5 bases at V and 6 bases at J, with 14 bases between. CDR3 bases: TGTGCCAGCAGCCCCCCTGGGGGGGCCGAGCAGTACTTC. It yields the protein CASSPPGGAEQYF.

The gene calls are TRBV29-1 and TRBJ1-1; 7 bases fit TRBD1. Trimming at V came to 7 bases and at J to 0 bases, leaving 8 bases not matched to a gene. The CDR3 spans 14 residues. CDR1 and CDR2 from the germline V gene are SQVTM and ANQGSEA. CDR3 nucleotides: TGCAGCGGACAGGGATTGTTCATGAACACTGAAGCTTTCTTT. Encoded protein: CSGQGLFMNTEAFF.

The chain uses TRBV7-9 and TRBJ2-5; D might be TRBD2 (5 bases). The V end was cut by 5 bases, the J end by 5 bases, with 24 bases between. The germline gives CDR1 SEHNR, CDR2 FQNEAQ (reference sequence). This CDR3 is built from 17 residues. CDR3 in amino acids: CASSPRRAATRGETQYF. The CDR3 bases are TGTGCCAGCAGCCCCCGTCGCGCGGCAACCAGAGGGGAGACCCAGTACTTC.

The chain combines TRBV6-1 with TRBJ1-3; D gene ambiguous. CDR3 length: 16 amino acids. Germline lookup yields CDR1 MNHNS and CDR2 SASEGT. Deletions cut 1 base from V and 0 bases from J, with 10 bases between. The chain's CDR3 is CASSEGAYSSGNTIYF. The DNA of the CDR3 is TGTGCCAGCAGTGAAGGGGCCTATAGCTCTGGAAACACCATATATTTT.

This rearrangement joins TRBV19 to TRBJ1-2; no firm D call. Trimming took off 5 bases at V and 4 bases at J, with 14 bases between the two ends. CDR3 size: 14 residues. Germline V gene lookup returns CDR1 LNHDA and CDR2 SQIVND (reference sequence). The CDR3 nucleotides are TGTGCCAGTAGTGCCTCATTGGGGAGCTATGGCTACACCTTC. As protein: CASSASLGSYGYTF.

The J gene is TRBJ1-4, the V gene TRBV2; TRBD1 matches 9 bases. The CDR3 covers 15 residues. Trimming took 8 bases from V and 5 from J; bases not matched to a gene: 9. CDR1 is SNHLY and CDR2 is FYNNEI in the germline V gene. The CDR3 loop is CASLPGTGLNEKLFF. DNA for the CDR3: TGTGCCAGCCTTCCCGGGACAGGGCTCAATGAAAAACTGTTTTTT.

This chain's CDR3 is CASSSQGGYQPQHF. DNA for the CDR3: TGTGCCAGCAGTTCCCAAGGAGGGTATCAGCCCCAGCATTTT. The chain links TRBV27 to TRBJ1-5; D not certain. Between the trimmed V and J ends, which lost 4 bases and 5 bases, there was a span of 12 bases. CDR3 length equals 14 residues. CDR1 and CDR2 from the germline V gene are MNHEY and SMNVEV (reference sequence).

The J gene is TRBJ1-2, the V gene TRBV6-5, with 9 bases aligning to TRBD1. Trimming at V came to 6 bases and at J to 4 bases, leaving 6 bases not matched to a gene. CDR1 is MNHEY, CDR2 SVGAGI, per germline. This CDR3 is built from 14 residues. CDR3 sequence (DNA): TGTGCCAGCAGGGGACAGGGCCTAGGCTATGGCTACACCTTC. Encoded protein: CASRGQGLGYGYTF.

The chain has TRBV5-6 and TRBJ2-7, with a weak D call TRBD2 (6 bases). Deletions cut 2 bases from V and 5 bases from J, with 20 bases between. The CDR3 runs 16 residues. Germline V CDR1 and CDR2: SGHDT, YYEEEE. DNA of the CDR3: TGTGCCAGCAGCTTAGGCCGGGGGAATAAGGTCGACGAGCAGTACTTC. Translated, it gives CASSLGRGNKVDEQYF.

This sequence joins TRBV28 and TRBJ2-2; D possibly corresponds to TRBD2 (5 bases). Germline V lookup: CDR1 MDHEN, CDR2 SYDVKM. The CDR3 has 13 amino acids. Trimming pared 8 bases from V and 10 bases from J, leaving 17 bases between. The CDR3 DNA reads TGTGCCAGCCTGGACTCGCGGGCCATGGAGCTGTTTTTT. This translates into CASLDSRAMELFF.

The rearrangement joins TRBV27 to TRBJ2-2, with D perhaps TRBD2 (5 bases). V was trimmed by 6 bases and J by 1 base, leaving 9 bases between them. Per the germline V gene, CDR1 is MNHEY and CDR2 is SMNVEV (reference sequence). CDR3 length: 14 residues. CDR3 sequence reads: CASRPLVNTGELFF. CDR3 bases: TGTGCCAGCAGACCACTAGTGAACACCGGGGAGCTGTTTTTT.

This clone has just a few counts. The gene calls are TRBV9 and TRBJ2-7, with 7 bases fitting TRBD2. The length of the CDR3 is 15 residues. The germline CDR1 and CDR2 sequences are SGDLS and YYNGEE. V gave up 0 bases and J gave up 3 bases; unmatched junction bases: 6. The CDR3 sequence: CASSVAGRPNYEQYF. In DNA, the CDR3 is TGTGCCAGCAGCGTAGCCGGGAGGCCAAACTACGAGCAGTACTTC.

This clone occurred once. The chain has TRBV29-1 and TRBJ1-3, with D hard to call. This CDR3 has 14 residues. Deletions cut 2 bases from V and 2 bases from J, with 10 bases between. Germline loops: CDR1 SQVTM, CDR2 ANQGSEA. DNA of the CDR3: TGCAGCGTTGAACCCCTGGCAGCTGGAAACACCATATATTTT. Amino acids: CSVEPLAAGNTIYF.